One sample yielded the 25 T cell receptor beta chains listed below, sequenced in a study of T cells in Graves' hyperthyroidism and ophthalmopathy (dated by TCRdb to the late 2010s). Libraries were built with multiplex PCR. Sequencing was performed on an Illumina HiSeq 2000. Amplification of TCR beta CDR3 regions was carried out from RNA transcripts. For the first round of RT-PCR on the TCR CDR3, the HTBI primer set was used together with the Qiagen OneStep RT-PCR kit. TCRdb itself trimmed the public reads at Q25 with fastp, ran MiXCR and retained productive beta chains. Rows matching on CDR3 protein sequence are summarized as one entry with the most common DNA and genes. This sample holds some 380,000 distinct CDR3 sequences; 13% were observed only once. The leading ten clones occupy 20% to 25% of the sample. Sequencing was performed on blood. These receptors were taken from a man between 25 and 39 years old with Graves' hyperthyroidism that later progressed to Graves' ophthalmopathy.

This chain joins TRBV5-1 and TRBJ2-2, with 9 bases aligning to TRBD2. Germline V gene lookup returns CDR1 SGHRS and CDR2 YFSETQ. J lost 6 bases, V lost 4 bases, and 4 bases had no gene match. This CDR3 is built from 14 residues. The CDR3 loop is CASSPGTSSGELFF. CDR3 nucleotides: TGCGCCAGCAGCCCCGGGACTAGCTCCGGGGAGCTGTTTTTT.

The chain carries TRBV19 and TRBJ1-5; D is undetermined. Germline CDR1 is LNHDA and CDR2 is SQIVND (reference sequence). Trimming shortened V by 10 bases and J by 1 base, and 14 bases separated the two germline ends. The CDR3 length is 14 residues. The DNA for the CDR3 is TGTGCCATCAAAGGAGGGAGAAGCAATCAGCCCCAGCATTTT. It codes for CAIKGGRSNQPQHF.

This clonotype occurred a few times. The CDR3 DNA follows: TGTGCCACCAGTAATTACGGAACGCAGTATTTT. This encodes CATSNYGTQYF. V usage is TRBV24-1 and J usage is TRBJ2-3; D uncertain. The CDR3 length is 11 residues. Trimming removed 6 bases from V and 9 bases from J, with 9 bases in between. The germline gives CDR1 KGHDR, CDR2 SFDVKD.

The gene calls are TRBV6-1 and TRBJ2-1; 10 bases align to TRBD2. Germline values: CDR1 MNHNS, CDR2 SASEGT. This CDR3 has 15 amino acids. The ends lost 10 bases at V and 4 bases at J; junction bases unmatched: 10. The chain's CDR3 is CAITGPAGGYNEQFF. CDR3 DNA: TGTGCCATCACAGGACCAGCGGGGGGGTACAATGAGCAGTTCTTC.

This clonotype was recorded once. Relative to the germline gene, one junction end is altered; a read error may explain this. The chain recombines TRBV24-1 with TRBJ1-2; 9 bases align to TRBD1. The CDR3 consists of 12 residues. Germline V gene data show CDR1 as KGHDR and CDR2 as SFDVKD. The CDR3 loop reads CATRDRGLGCTF. The CDR3 DNA is TGTGCCACCAGGGACAGGGGTCTTGGCTGCACCTTC.

This rearrangement joins TRBV25-1 to TRBJ2-3; D remains ambiguous. The CDR3 has 13 amino acids. Trimming stripped 4 bases from V and 3 bases from J, with 8 bases between. CDR1 and CDR2 from the germline V gene are MGHDK and SYGVNS. The CDR3 sequence: CASSATATDTQYF. CDR3 nucleotides: TGTGCCAGCAGTGCGACGGCGACAGATACGCAGTATTTT.

V and J are TRBV5-1 and TRBJ1-4; D is perhaps TRBD1 (5 bases). V lost 4 bases and J 6 bases, leaving 16 bases between the germline ends. There are 15 residues in the CDR3. The V gene's germline CDR1 is SGHRS and CDR2 YFSETQ. CDR3 residues: CASSTQGGLDEKLFF. For the CDR3, the DNA is TGCGCCAGCAGCACTCAGGGTGGACTTGATGAAAAACTGTTTTTT.

This clonotype came up many times. The genes are TRBV2 and TRBJ2-3; D possibly corresponds to TRBD2 (6 bases). Germline V lookup: CDR1 SNHLY, CDR2 FYNNEI. CDR3 length: 15 amino acids. Trimming cost V 5 bases and J 4 bases, with 16 bases left between them. In nucleotides, the CDR3 is TGTGCCAGCAGTCCTCAAGCGGGCCCGGCAGATACGCAGTATTTT. Its protein is CASSPQAGPADTQYF.

There are many counts of this clonotype. In DNA form, the CDR3 reads TGTGCCAGCAGCCAAGAAACCAGGGAGAACTATGGCTACACCTTC. The encoded protein is CASSQETRENYGYTF. This chain links TRBV3-1 with TRBJ1-2, with D possibly TRBD1 on 5 matching bases. Trimming left V 0 bases short and J 2 bases short, with 10 bases between. CDR1 LGHDT and CDR2 YNNKEL come from the germline V gene (reference sequence). The CDR3 is 15 residues long.

This rearrangement joins TRBV4-1 to TRBJ1-4, with unresolved D. Germline lookup yields CDR1 MGHRA and CDR2 YSYEKL. This CDR3 is built from 15 residues. Trimming took 0 bases from V and 6 from J, leaving 11 bases between them. Written as DNA, the CDR3 is TGCGCCAGCAGCCAAGAACCGGGGTGGGATGAAAAACTGTTTTTT. This encodes CASSQEPGWDEKLFF.

The J gene is TRBJ2-7, the V gene TRBV5-1, with 8 bases matching TRBD2. CDR1 and CDR2 from the germline V gene are SGHRS and YFSETQ. The CDR3 totals 16 residues. J lost 3 bases, V lost 4 bases, and 12 bases had no gene match. The CDR3 DNA is TGCGCCAGCAGCCCCGTGCAGCGGGGGATTGACTACGAGCAGTACTTC. Translation: CASSPVQRGIDYEQYF.

This clonotype has a count of ten or more. The rearrangement links TRBV30 to TRBJ1-1, with TRBD1 matching over 8 bases. Per the germline V gene, CDR1 is GTSNPN and CDR2 is SVGIG (reference sequence). The CDR3 extends over 12 amino acids. With V trimmed by 2 bases and J by 7 bases, 3 bases remained unmatched. The CDR3 coding sequence is TGTGCCTGGAGTTACAGGGGGGGTGAAGCTTTCTTT. Its protein is CAWSYRGGEAFF.

This clonotype has just a few counts. The chain carries TRBV5-1 and TRBJ2-3, with 12 bases that match TRBD2. The germline CDR1 and CDR2 sequences are SGHRS and YFSETQ. The CDR3 length is 17 residues. With V trimmed by 6 bases and J by 1 base, 9 bases remained unmatched. The CDR3 spells CASTQDRLAGGTDTQYF. CDR3 bases: TGCGCCAGCACCCAGGACCGACTAGCGGGGGGCACAGATACGCAGTATTTT.

In this sample, this clonotype turned up a few times. The chain combines TRBV30 with TRBJ2-2, with 7 nucleotides matching TRBD1. V lost 0 bases to trimming and J lost 2 bases; unmatched junction nucleotides: 6. The germline V gene encodes CDR1 GTSNPN and CDR2 SVGIG (reference sequence). CDR3 size: 16 residues. In nucleotides, the CDR3 is TGTGCCTGGAGTGTACGGGGACAGCTCAACACCGGGGAGCTGTTTTTT. This gives the protein CAWSVRGQLNTGELFF.

This clonotype was picked up many times. The J gene is TRBJ1-2, the V gene TRBV6-1, with D hard to call. Per the germline V gene, CDR1 is MNHNS and CDR2 is SASEGT. The V end lost 5 bases, the J end lost 6 bases, and 10 bases lay between the germline ends. The CDR3 spans 12 residues. The CDR3, as DNA: TGTGCCAGCAGTAGCAAGAACGATGGCTACACCTTC. It translates to CASSSKNDGYTF.

This clonotype has a count of ten or more. The chain uses TRBV12-3 or TRBV12-4 and TRBJ1-1; D is ambiguous. V lost 5 bases and J 7 bases, leaving 11 bases between the germline ends. This CDR3 is built from 12 residues. The CDR3: CASSLGSFEAFF. CDR3 in DNA: TGTGCCAGCAGTCTCGGATCGTTTGAAGCTTTCTTT.

The V call is TRBV20-1, the J call TRBJ2-1, with TRBD2 matching over 9 bases. From germline, CDR1 is DFQATT and CDR2 SNEGSKA (reference sequence). The CDR3 spans 16 residues. V lost 0 bases and J lost 6; bases outside the gene matches: 9. The CDR3 reads CSARDGEAGGFNEQFF. CDR3 nucleotides: TGCAGTGCTAGAGATGGTGAAGCGGGGGGATTCAATGAGCAGTTCTTC.

This clonotype turned up a few times. The V and J genes are TRBV6-1 and TRBJ1-4, with TRBD1 identical over 8 bases. The CDR3 length is 16 residues. Germline V gene lookup returns CDR1 MNHNS and CDR2 SASEGT. After removal of 6 bases from V and 7 bases from J, the junction contained 13 bases not matched to a gene. CDR3 sequence: CASSPAQGAVVEKLFF. The DNA of the CDR3 is TGTGCCAGCAGCCCTGCGCAGGGGGCGGTGGTTGAAAAACTGTTTTTT.

A few counts support this clonotype. The chain is built from TRBV7-2 and TRBJ2-1; D is tentatively TRBD1 or TRBD2 (5 bases each). In germline, CDR1 is SGHTA, CDR2 FQGNSA. V dropped 1 base and J dropped 9 bases, with 10 bases sitting between them. The CDR3 is made up of 13 amino acids. This chain's CDR3 is CASSLVLGVEQFF. The DNA for the CDR3 is TGTGCCAGCAGCTTAGTATTGGGGGTTGAGCAGTTCTTC.

This clonotype was seen repeatedly, ten times or more. The genes are TRBV6-1 and TRBJ1-1; D uncertain. Trimming removed 7 bases from V and 2 bases from J, with 11 bases in between. In germline, CDR1 is MNHNS, CDR2 SASEGT. This CDR3 has 13 residues. This CDR3 is CASIPRSNTEAFF. Here the CDR3 DNA reads TGTGCCAGCATCCCCAGAAGCAACACTGAAGCTTTCTTT.

The genes are TRBV30 and TRBJ2-3; 8 bases fit TRBD2. Germline values: CDR1 GTSNPN, CDR2 SVGIG (reference sequence). CDR3 length: 15 residues. The J segment lost 4 bases and the V segment lost 4 bases, leaving 10 bases of the junction unmatched. The CDR3 loop is CAWNWRTGGSDTQYF. DNA for the CDR3: TGTGCCTGGAATTGGCGGACGGGGGGGTCAGATACGCAGTATTTT. Based on the CDR3 plus reference TRBV30 and TRBJ2-3, the full variable domain is SQTIHQWPATLVQPVGSPLSLECTVEGTSNPNLYWYRQAAGRGLQLLFYSVGIGQISSEVPQNLSASRPQDRQFILSSKKLLLSDSGFYLCAWNWRTGGSDTQYFGPGTRLTVL.

This chain uses TRBV18 with TRBJ2-5; D may be TRBD1 (5 bases). Trimming left V 1 base short and J 4 bases short, with 10 bases between. This CDR3 spans 14 amino acids. Germline loops: CDR1 KGHSH, CDR2 LQKENI. CDR3 in DNA: TGTGCCAGCTCACCACAGGGGTCCCTAGAGACCCAGTACTTC. Amino acids: CASSPQGSLETQYF.

The table lists this clonotype with many counts. V and J are TRBV7-9 and TRBJ2-7; the D is unclear. The V end was cut by 0 bases, the J end by 4 bases, with 7 bases between. The V gene's germline CDR1 is SEHNR and CDR2 FQNEAQ (reference sequence). This CDR3 is 13 amino acids long. The CDR3, as DNA: TGTGCCAGCAGCTTAGCGGACGGGTACGAGCAGTACTTC. Its translation is CASSLADGYEQYF.

This chain joins TRBV7-2 and TRBJ2-7; TRBD2 aligns across 8 bases. The CDR3 runs to 15 residues. Germline-derived CDR1 and CDR2 are SGHTA and FQGNSA. V shed 5 bases and J 0 bases; nucleotides not matched to a gene: 6. CDR3 loop: CASSPPAGDSYEQYF. The CDR3 DNA sequence: TGTGCCAGCAGCCCACCAGCGGGGGACTCCTACGAGCAGTACTTC.

The V call is TRBV30, the J call TRBJ2-6, with D possibly TRBD2 on 5 matching bases. The CDR3 totals 17 residues. Looked up from germline, CDR1 is GTSNPN and CDR2 is SVGIG (reference sequence). Trimming left V 0 bases short and J 1 base short, with 13 bases between. The chain's CDR3 is CAWSVLGYRSGANVLTF. The CDR3 nucleotides read TGTGCCTGGAGTGTACTAGGATATAGGTCTGGGGCCAACGTCCTGACTTTC.